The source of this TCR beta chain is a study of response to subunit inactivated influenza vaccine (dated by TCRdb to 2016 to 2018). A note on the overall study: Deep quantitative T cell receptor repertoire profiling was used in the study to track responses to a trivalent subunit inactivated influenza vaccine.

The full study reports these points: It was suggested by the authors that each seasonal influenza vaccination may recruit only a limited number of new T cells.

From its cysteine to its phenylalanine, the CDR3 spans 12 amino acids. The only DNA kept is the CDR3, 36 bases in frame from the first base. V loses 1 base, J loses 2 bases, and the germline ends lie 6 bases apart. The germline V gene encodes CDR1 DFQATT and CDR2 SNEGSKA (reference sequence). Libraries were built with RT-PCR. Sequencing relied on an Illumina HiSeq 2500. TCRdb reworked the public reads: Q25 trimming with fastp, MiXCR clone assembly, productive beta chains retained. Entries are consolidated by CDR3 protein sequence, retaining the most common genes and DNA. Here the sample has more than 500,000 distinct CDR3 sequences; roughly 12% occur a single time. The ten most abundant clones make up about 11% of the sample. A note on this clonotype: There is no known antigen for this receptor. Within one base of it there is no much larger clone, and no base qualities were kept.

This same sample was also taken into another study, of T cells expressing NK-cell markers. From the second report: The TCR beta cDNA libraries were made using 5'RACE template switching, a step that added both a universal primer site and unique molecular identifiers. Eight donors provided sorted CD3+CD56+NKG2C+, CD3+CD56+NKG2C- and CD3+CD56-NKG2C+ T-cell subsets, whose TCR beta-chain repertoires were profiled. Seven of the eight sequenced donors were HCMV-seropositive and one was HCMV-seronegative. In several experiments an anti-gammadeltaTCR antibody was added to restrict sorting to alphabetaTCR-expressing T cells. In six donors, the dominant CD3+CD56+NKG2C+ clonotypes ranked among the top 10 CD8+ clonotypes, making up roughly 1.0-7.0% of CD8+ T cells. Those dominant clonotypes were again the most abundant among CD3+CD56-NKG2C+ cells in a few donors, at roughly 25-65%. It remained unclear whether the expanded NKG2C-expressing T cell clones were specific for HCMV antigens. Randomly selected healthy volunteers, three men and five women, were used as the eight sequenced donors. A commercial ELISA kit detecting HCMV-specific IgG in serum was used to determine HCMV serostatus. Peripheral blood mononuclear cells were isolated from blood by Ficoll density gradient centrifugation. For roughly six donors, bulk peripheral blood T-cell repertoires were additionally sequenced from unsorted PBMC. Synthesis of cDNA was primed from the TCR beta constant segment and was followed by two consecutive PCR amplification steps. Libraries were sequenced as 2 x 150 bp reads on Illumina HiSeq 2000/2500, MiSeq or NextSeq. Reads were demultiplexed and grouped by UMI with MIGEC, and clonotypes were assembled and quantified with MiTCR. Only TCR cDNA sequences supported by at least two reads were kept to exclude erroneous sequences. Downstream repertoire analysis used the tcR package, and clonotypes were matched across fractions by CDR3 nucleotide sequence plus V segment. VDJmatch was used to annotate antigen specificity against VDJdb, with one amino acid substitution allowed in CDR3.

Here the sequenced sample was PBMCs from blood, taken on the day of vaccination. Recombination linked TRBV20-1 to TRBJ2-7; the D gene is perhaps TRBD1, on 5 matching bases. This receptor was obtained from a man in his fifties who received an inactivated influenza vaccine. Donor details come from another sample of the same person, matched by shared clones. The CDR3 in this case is CSARGRAYEQYF. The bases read TGCAGTGCTAGAGGCAGGGCCTACGAGCAGTACTTC.